What follows are 8 T cell receptor beta chains derived from one specimen sequenced in a study of blood T cells in healthy people across ages. Alongside a J-beta primer mix, a sample-barcoded 5' primer served in a second PCR lasting about 7 to 11 cycles. TCRdb processed the 5' RACE reads anew with MiXCR; each CDR3 protein has one entry. The sample shows around 750,000 distinct CDR3 sequences, roughly 50% of them seen only once. The sample comprised blood. The receptor source for this set is an elderly man in good health.

The chain recombines TRBV20-1 with TRBJ2-1; D may be TRBD1 (6 bases). Germline-derived CDR1 and CDR2 are DFQATT and SNEGSKA (reference sequence). This CDR3 is built from 15 residues. The germline V and J ends were trimmed by 1 base and 9 bases, with 19 bases remaining between them. The CDR3 sequence: CSARAGTNLVGEQFF. Here the CDR3 DNA reads TGCAGTGCTAGAGCCGGGACAAACTTGGTGGGTGAGCAGTTCTTC.

The chain carries TRBV11-1 and TRBJ1-2; a possible D gene is TRBD1 (6 bases). Trimming stripped 5 bases from V and 4 bases from J, with 14 bases between. This CDR3 has 14 residues. Germline V gene data show CDR1 as SGHAT and CDR2 as FQDESV (reference sequence). CDR3 in DNA: TGTGCCAGCAGCGCCAGACAGGATCTCTATGGCTACACCTTC. This encodes CASSARQDLYGYTF.

This sequence joins TRBV5-1 and TRBJ2-7; D is perhaps TRBD1 or TRBD2 (5 bases each). CDR1 and CDR2 (germline): SGHRS, YFSETQ. The CDR3 runs 15 residues. V lost 5 bases to trimming and J lost 1 base, with 16 bases between them. CDR3 coding DNA: TGCGCCAGCAGTCGTTCCGGGGCAGGGTCCTACGAGCAGTACTTC. This codes for CASSRSGAGSYEQYF. The variable domain in full, with the rest retrieved from reference TRBV5-1 and TRBJ2-7, is KAGVTQTPRYLIKTRGQQVTLSCSPISGHRSVSWYQQTPGQGLQFLFEYFSETQRNKGNFPGRFSGRQFSNSRSEMNVSTLELGDSALYLCASSRSGAGSYEQYFGPGTRLTVT.

The rearrangement joins TRBV27 to TRBJ1-2; the match to TRBD1 covers 7 bases. The germline CDR1 and CDR2 sequences are MNHEY and SMNVEV (reference sequence). CDR3 length: 15 amino acids. Trimming at V came to 5 bases and at J to 7 bases, leaving 13 bases not matched to a gene. The CDR3 protein is CASSPKRQGISGYTF. DNA for the CDR3: TGTGCCAGCAGTCCCAAGAGACAGGGTATCTCTGGCTACACCTTC.

V usage is TRBV2 and J usage is TRBJ1-1, with TRBD1 matching 10 bases. The trim removed 3 bases at V and 8 bases at J, leaving 12 bases unmatched. CDR3 length: 16 residues. Germline V gives CDR1 SNHLY, CDR2 FYNNEI. The CDR3 DNA is TGTGCCAGCAGTGATCTCATGCCGGGACAGGGGCTAGAAGCTTTCTTT. Protein product: CASSDLMPGQGLEAFF.

The count of this clonotype is one. The chain has TRBV5-1 and TRBJ2-3; D is perhaps TRBD2 (5 bases). V was trimmed by 4 bases and J by 4 bases, leaving 13 bases between them. The CDR3 runs 14 residues. Germline loops: CDR1 SGHRS, CDR2 YFSETQ. The CDR3: CASSPTHGADTQYF. The CDR3 DNA follows: TGCGCCAGCAGCCCGACCCACGGGGCAGATACGCAGTATTTT.

J is TRBJ1-1 and V is TRBV27; a weak D match, TRBD1 (5 bases). The CDR3 extends over 13 amino acids. Trimming cost V 4 bases and J 4 bases, with 10 bases left between them. Germline V lookup: CDR1 MNHEY, CDR2 SMNVEV (reference sequence). The CDR3 region is CASSSPRVTEAFF. CDR3 in DNA: TGTGCCAGCAGTTCCCCCAGGGTCACTGAAGCTTTCTTT.

The chain joins TRBV24-1 to TRBJ2-1; D ambiguous. Deletions cut 10 bases from V and 0 bases from J, with 6 bases between. The CDR3 runs 12 residues. Germline-derived CDR1 and CDR2 are KGHDR and SFDVKD. CDR3 in DNA: TGTGCCACGCGTTCCTCCTACAATGAGCAGTTCTTC. Protein product: CATRSSYNEQFF.